This T cell receptor (beta chain) stems from a study of post-analysis software for immune sequencing data (dated by TCRdb to the mid-2010s). Broadly, across the study: Recorded disease courses included relapsing-remitting, secondary progressive and progressive-relapsing multiple sclerosis, with some patients lacking subtype annotation. A subset of samples was prepared in parallel using single-end sample barcoding, then pooled and co-amplified after Illumina adapter ligation. Patient repertoires were compared against around twelve previously published healthy control repertoires from donors aged about 6 to 26 years.

Overall study outcomes, separate from this receptor: Significantly lower normalized Chao1 diversity was found in multiple sclerosis patients than in controls, suggesting substantial peripheral T-cell clonal expansion. The multiple sclerosis patient group was slightly younger than the control group. When samples were clustered directly using the F measure, samples prepared in the same batch co-clustered strongly, which prompted a batch-effect correction. Patients showed significantly higher frequencies than controls for five TRBV segments, among them TRBV5-6, TRBV5-1 and TRBV20-1.

This clonotype was seen repeatedly, ten times or more. Its target antigen remains unknown. The record has no base qualities; no much larger clone is one base away. Trimming takes 2 bases off V and 2 bases off J; junction bases not matched to a gene: 3. The CDR3 runs 14 residues from the cysteine to the phenylalanine. The retained sequence is limited to the CDR3, 42 bases, with the frame set at the first base. CDR1 MNHEY and CDR2 SVGAGI are derived from the germline V gene. Libraries came from PCR. The listed sequencing device is Illumina HiSeq 2500. To reduce PCR and sequencing biases, unique molecular identifiers were incorporated into the TCR beta cDNA libraries. Roughly 0.5 million cDNA molecules were obtained per 1 to 10 million input T cells, so each molecule approximated one T cell. The patient libraries were prepared and sequenced with the same protocol used for the earlier healthy control dataset. Samples belonging to the same batch were prepared together, multiplexed and sequenced on a shared HiSeq lane. The study's processing was this. MIGEC was used to process the raw barcoded reads, and molecular identifier groups with only a single read were discarded before consensus assembly and CDR3 extraction. VDJtools was used for post-analysis of the clonotype tables, with diversity normalized by down-sampling every dataset to the smallest sample size. In repertoire overlap clustering, CDR3 amino acid sequences, but not nucleotide sequences, were matched to correct batch-related cross-sample contamination. TCRdb handled the public reads itself, with Q25 trimming in fastp and clone calling in MiXCR, and kept productive beta chains. Every distinct CDR3 protein forms one entry, paired with its most common genes and DNA. What appears here as the V and J calls and clone size reflects TCRdb's work, not the paper's. Here the sample has hundreds of thousands of distinct CDR3 sequences; less than 40% occur a single time. The leading ten clones occupy about 7.6% of the sample.

To demonstrate the VDJtools post-analysis software, the study profiled TCR beta repertoires from the peripheral blood of about 13 young patients with multiple sclerosis. Multiple sclerosis patients were children and adolescents aged 6 to 15 years. The receptor chain draws on TRBV6-5 and TRBJ2-7; TRBD1 fits 7 bases in the junction. What was sequenced was blood. The clonotype originates from a girl aged 2 to 10 with multiple sclerosis. The nucleotide sequence reads TGTGCCAGCAGTTACGACAGGGCTACCTACGAGCAGTACTTC. This translates into CASSYDRATYEQYF.